Listed below are T cell receptor beta chains from one sample, sequenced in a study of Graves' ophthalmopathy and Graves' hyperthyroidism. MiXCR, run by TCRdb on the multiplex PCR reads, gives a single entry per CDR3 protein. The sample includes approximately 160,000 distinct CDR3 sequences, approximately 40% seen only once; the top ten take about 9.5%. Material: peripheral blood. The receptors originated from a man younger than 45 with Graves' ophthalmopathy. Both conserved end residues are part of each CDR3. Each record gives: clone size, D gene, J gene, V gene, CDR3 protein, CDR3 DNA. A D gene is named only where the DNA matches it firmly. Clone size, where shown, is once, few, many, or a class for clones that have expanded.

>many|-|TRBJ1-2|TRBV12-3/TRBV12-4
CASSLGATSYGYTF
TGTGCCAGCAGTTTAGGGGCCACTTCCTATGGCTACACCTTC
>few|TRBD1|TRBJ2-2|TRBV12-3/TRBV12-4
CASSRDRGSTGELFF
TGTGCCAGCAGTCGGGACAGGGGTAGCACCGGGGAGCTGTTTTTT
>-|-|TRBJ2-7|TRBV6-2/TRBV6-3
CASSPPGLRWEQYF
TGTGCCAGCAGTCCGCCAGGTCTTCGGTGGGAGCAGTACTTC
>few|-|TRBJ2-7|TRBV6-1
CASSVRHSVDYEQYF
TGTGCCAGCAGTGTCCGACACTCAGTAGACTACGAGCAGTACTTC
>-|-|TRBJ1-2|TRBV25-1
CASSESSRGYTF
TGTGCCAGCAGTGAATCTTCGCGAGGCTACACCTTC
>many|-|TRBJ2-6|TRBV5-1
CASSPTTGANVLTF
TGCGCCAGCAGCCCTACCACCGGGGCCAACGTCCTGACTTTC
>many|-|TRBJ1-2|TRBV29-1
CSVDGGYGYTF
TGCAGCGTTGACGGGGGCTATGGCTACACCTTC
>many|-|TRBJ1-5|TRBV16
CASSQGQPQHF
TGTGCCAGCAGCCAAGGTCAGCCCCAGCATTTT
>-|-|TRBJ2-7|TRBV6-5
CASSYRPGEQYF
TGTGCCAGCAGTTATAGGCCTGGGGAGCAGTACTTC
>many|TRBD2|TRBJ2-5|TRBV5-6
CASSRGLVRHSQETQYF
TGTGCCAGCAGCCGGGGACTAGTAAGGCATAGCCAAGAGACCCAGTACTTC
>-|TRBD2|TRBJ2-2|TRBV28
CASNGLAVDTGELFF
TGTGCCAGCAATGGACTAGCAGTTGACACCGGGGAGCTGTTTTTT
>many|-|TRBJ1-1|TRBV20-1
CSAFDMNTEAFF
TGCAGTGCCTTCGACATGAACACTGAAGCTTTCTTT
>many|TRBD1|TRBJ1-1|TRBV19
CASSTGQGNTEAFF
TGTGCCAGTAGTACAGGACAGGGGAACACTGAAGCTTTCTTT
>many|-|TRBJ2-7|TRBV28
CACRTGPESFPDSF
TGTGCCTGTAGAACCGGGCCCGAGAGCTTTCCCGACTCGTTC
>many|TRBD1|TRBJ1-1|TRBV4-2
CASSPSDRGNTEAFF
TGTGCCAGCAGCCCTTCGGACAGGGGTAACACTGAAGCTTTCTTT
>many|-|TRBJ1-5|TRBV5-1
CASSPKTANSNQPQHF
TGCGCCAGCAGCCCCAAGACAGCTAATAGCAATCAGCCCCAGCATTTT
>many|-|TRBJ2-7|TRBV4-3
CASSQDSASYEQYF
TGCGCCAGCAGCCAAGATTCGGCCAGCTACGAGCAGTACTTC
>-|-|TRBJ1-6|TRBV27
CASSVQGFNSPLHF
TGTGCCAGCAGTGTCCAGGGATTCAATTCACCCCTCCACTTT
>-|-|TRBJ2-5|TRBV20-1
CSARDPVSGETQYF
TGCAGTGCTAGAGATCCGGTGTCAGGGGAGACCCAGTACTTC
>-|TRBD1|TRBJ2-7|TRBV6-2/TRBV6-3
CASSLTGGLDEQYF
TGTGCCAGCAGCCTCACAGGGGGCCTCGACGAGCAGTACTTC
>many|TRBD1|TRBJ1-3|TRBV27
CASRDRAGNTIYF
TGTGCCAGCAGGGACAGGGCCGGAAACACCATATATTTT
>many|TRBD1|TRBJ1-6|TRBV4-1
CASGQVTGEVSPLHF
TGCGCCAGCGGCCAAGTTACAGGGGAGGTTTCACCCCTCCACTTT
>many|-|TRBJ2-5|TRBV12-3/TRBV12-4
CASSFYNGGQTQYF
TGTGCCAGCAGTTTTTATAACGGGGGGCAGACCCAGTACTTC
>many|-|TRBJ1-2|TRBV12-3/TRBV12-4
CASSFNPNYGYTF
TGTGCCAGCAGTTTCAACCCTAACTATGGCTACACCTTC
>-|TRBD1|TRBJ1-2|TRBV10-3
CAIRPPTGESGYTF
TGTGCCATCAGACCTCCGACAGGGGAAAGTGGCTACACCTTC
>many|TRBD2|TRBJ2-7|TRBV12-3/TRBV12-4
CASSFASGSYEQYF
TGTGCCAGCAGTTTCGCTAGCGGCTCCTACGAGCAGTACTTC
>-|TRBD1|TRBJ2-7|TRBV12-3/TRBV12-4
CASSSTGGRYEQYF
TGTGCCAGCAGTTCCACAGGGGGCCGCTACGAGCAGTACTTC
>many|-|TRBJ2-5|TRBV6-2/TRBV6-3
CASSNPGETQYF
TGTGCCAGCAGTAACCCAGGGGAGACCCAGTACTTC
>-|-|TRBJ1-1|TRBV12-3/TRBV12-4
CASSLGGVTSRLGTEAFF
TGTGCCAGCAGTTTAGGGGGGGTGACCTCTAGATTGGGCACTGAAGCTTTCTTT
>many|-|TRBJ1-5|TRBV6-5
CANYSGLGQPQHF
TGTGCCAACTACTCAGGGCTCGGTCAGCCCCAGCATTTT
>many|-|TRBJ2-2|TRBV6-5
CASRPGGELFF
TGTGCCAGCAGACCCGGCGGGGAGCTGTTTTTT
>-|-|TRBJ2-2|TRBV10-3
CAISESTVTGELFF
TGTGCCATCAGTGAGTCCACGGTCACCGGGGAGCTGTTTTTT
>-|-|TRBJ1-1|TRBV6-5
CASSYTGRKNTEAFF
TGTGCCAGCAGTTACACGGGACGGAAGAACACTGAAGCTTTCTTT
>many|TRBD2|TRBJ2-5|TRBV12-3/TRBV12-4
CASSFGGGETQYF
TGTGCCAGCAGTTTTGGCGGGGGGGAGACCCAGTACTTC
>-|-|TRBJ2-5|TRBV28
CASSYQGLQETQYF
TGTGCCAGCAGTTATCAGGGGCTTCAAGAGACCCAGTACTTC
>-|-|TRBJ2-7|TRBV28
CASYNQRDNEQYF
TGTGCCAGCTATAACCAGCGGGACAACGAGCAGTACTTC
>few|-|TRBJ2-5|TRBV6-2/TRBV6-3
CASSPPQNQETQYF
TGTGCCAGCAGTCCCCCCCAGAACCAAGAGACCCAGTACTTT
>few|-|TRBJ2-7|TRBV12-3/TRBV12-4
CASSLTVVYEQYF
TGTGCCAGCAGCCTGACAGTTGTCTACGAGCAGTACTTC
>many|-|TRBJ1-5|TRBV7-2
CASSLQVNSNQPQHF
TGTGCCAGCAGCCTCCAAGTAAATAGCAATCAGCCCCAGCATTTT
>many|TRBD2|TRBJ2-5|TRBV7-8
CASSRYPGLAEVKETQYF
TGTGCCAGCAGCCGATATCCCGGACTAGCGGAAGTAAAAGAGACCCAGTACTTC
>many|-|TRBJ2-5|TRBV6-5
CASSYRGADETQYF
TGTGCCAGCAGTTACAGAGGGGCTGATGAGACCCAGTACTTC
>-|-|TRBJ2-7|TRBV6-2/TRBV6-3
CASSSSGLPPYEQYF
-
>many|-|TRBJ1-5|TRBV19
CASSSDRKGQPQHF
TGTGCCAGTAGTAGCGACAGGAAGGGGCAGCCCCAGCATTTT
>many|TRBD2|TRBJ2-7|TRBV6-4
CASRPPGNGRALNEQYF
TGTGCCAGCAGACCCCCCGGTAACGGGAGGGCCTTAAACGAGCAGTACTTC
>many|TRBD1|TRBJ2-7|TRBV4-1
CASSPKGQLTEQYF
TGCGCCAGCAGCCCCAAGGGACAGTTGACCGAGCAGTACTTC
>-|-|TRBJ2-5|TRBV20-1
CSASRPVTGLETQYF
TGCAGTGCTAGCCGGCCCGTCACAGGGTTAGAGACCCAGTACTTC